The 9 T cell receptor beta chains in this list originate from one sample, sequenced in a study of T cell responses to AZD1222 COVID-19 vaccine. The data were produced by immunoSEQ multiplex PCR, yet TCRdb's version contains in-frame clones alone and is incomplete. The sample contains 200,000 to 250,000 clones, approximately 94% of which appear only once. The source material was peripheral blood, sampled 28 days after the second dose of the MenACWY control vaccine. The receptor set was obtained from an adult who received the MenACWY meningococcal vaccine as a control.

Here the CDR3 DNA reads TGCGCCAGCAGCCAAGACTACACCGGGACAGGGTCCTACGAGCAGTACTTC. It specifies CASSQDYTGTGSYEQYF. The chain is built from TRBV4-3 and TRBJ2-7; TRBD1 aligns across 9 bases. The germline V gene has CDR1 LGHNA and CDR2 YSLEER. J lost 1 base, V lost 0 bases, and 7 bases had no gene match. This CDR3 spans 17 amino acids.

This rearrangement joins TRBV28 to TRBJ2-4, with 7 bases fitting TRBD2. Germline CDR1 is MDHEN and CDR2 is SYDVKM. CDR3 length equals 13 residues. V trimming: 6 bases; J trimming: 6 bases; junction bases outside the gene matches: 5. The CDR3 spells CASRAWGGNIQYF. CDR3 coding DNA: TGTGCCAGCAGGGCGTGGGGGGGAAACATTCAGTACTTC.

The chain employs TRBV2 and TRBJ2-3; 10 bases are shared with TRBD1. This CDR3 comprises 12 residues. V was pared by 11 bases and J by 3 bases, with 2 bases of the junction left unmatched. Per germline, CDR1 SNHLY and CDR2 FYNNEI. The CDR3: CAGTGETDTQYF. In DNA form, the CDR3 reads TGTGCCGGGACAGGGGAAACAGATACGCAGTATTTT.

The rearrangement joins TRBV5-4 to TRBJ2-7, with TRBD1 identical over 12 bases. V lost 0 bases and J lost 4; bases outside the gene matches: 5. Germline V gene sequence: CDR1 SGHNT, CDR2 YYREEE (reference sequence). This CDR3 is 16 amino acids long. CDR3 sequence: CASSLGGTGGMYEQYF. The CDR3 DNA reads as TGTGCCAGCAGCTTGGGCGGGACAGGGGGCATGTACGAGCAGTACTTC.

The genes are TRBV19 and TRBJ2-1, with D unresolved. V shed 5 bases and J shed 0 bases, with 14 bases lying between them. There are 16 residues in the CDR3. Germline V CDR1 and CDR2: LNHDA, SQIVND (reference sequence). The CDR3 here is CASSVGSWGSYNEQFF. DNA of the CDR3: TGTGCCAGTAGTGTGGGGTCCTGGGGCTCCTACAATGAGCAGTTCTTC. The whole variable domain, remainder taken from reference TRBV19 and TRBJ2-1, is DGGITQSPKYLFRKEGQNVTLSCEQNLNHDAMYWYRQDPGQGLRLIYYSQIVNDFQKGDIAEGYSVSREKKESFPLTVTSAQKNPTAFYLCASSVGSWGSYNEQFFGPGTRLTVL.

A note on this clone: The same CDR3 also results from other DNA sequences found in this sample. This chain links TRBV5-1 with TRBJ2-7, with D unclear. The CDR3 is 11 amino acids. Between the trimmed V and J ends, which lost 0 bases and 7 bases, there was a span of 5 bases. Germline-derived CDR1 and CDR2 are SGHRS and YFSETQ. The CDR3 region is CASSLGTEQYF. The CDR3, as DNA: TGCGCCAGCAGCTTGGGTACAGAGCAGTACTTC.

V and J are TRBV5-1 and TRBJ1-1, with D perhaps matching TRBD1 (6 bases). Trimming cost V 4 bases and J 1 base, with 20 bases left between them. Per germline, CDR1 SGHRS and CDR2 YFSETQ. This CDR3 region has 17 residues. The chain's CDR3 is CASSRNRALNTNTEAFF. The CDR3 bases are TGCGCCAGCAGCCGCAACAGGGCGCTAAATACGAACACTGAAGCTTTCTTT.

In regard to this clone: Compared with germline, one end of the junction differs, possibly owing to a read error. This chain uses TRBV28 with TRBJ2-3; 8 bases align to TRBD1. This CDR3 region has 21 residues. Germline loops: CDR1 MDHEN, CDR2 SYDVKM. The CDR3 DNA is TGTGCCAGCTGTTTCCATTTTGGCGGTCAGGGGGCTCGGTTAAGGACAGATACGCAGTATTTT. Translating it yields CASCFHFGGQGARLRTDTQYF.

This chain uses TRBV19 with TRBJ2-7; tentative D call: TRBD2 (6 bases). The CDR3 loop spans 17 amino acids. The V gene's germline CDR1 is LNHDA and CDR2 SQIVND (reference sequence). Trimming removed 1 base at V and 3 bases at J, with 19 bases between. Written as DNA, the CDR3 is TGTGCCAGTAGTATAGTGGGACCCACGGGAGTGGTCTACGAGCAGTACTTC. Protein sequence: CASSIVGPTGVVYEQYF.